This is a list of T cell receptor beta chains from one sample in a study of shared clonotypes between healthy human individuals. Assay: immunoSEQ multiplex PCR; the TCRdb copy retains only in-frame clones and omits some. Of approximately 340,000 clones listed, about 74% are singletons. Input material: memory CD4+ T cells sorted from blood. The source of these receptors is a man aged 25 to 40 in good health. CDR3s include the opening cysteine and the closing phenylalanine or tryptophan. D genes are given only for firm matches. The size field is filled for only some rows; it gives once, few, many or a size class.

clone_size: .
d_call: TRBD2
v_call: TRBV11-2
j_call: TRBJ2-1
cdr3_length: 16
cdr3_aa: CASSLDRYLADNEQFF
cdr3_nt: TGTGCCAGCAGCTTAGATCGCTATCTAGCGGACAATGAGCAGTTCTTC

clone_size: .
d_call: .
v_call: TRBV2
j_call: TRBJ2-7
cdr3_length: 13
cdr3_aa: CASSGQGRNEQYF
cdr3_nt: TGTGCCAGCAGTGGTCAGGGTAGGAACGAGCAGTACTTC

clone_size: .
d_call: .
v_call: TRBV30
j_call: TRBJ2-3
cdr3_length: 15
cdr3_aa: CAWSSPGGRVDTQYF
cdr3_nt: TGTGCCTGGAGTTCACCCGGGGGCCGGGTAGATACGCAGTATTTT

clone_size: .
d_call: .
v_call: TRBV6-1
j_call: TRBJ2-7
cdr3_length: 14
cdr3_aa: CATTPSGQAAEQYF
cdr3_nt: TGTGCCACCACGCCCTCCGGGCAAGCCGCCGAGCAGTACTTC

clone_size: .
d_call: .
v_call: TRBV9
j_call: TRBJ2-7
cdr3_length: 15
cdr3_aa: CASSVAGVGVYEQYF
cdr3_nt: TGTGCCAGCAGCGTAGCTGGGGTGGGGGTCTACGAGCAGTACTTC

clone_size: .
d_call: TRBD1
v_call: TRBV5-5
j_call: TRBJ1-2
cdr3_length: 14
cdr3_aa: CASRGGGSNYGYTF
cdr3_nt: TGTGCCAGCAGGGGAGGGGGCTCTAACTATGGCTACACCTTC

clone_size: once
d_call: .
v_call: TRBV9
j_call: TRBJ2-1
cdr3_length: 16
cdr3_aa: CASSVVSGSFFNEQFF
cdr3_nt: TGTGCCAGCAGCGTAGTAAGCGGATCTTTCTTCAATGAGCAGTTCTTC

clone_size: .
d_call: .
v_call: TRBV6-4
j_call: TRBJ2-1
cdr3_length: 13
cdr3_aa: CASSTSSNNEQFF
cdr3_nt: TGTGCCAGCAGTACGAGTAGCAACAATGAGCAGTTCTTC

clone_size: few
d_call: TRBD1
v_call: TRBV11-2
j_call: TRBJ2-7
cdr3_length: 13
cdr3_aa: CASSLGGQTKQYF
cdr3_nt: TGTGCCAGCAGCTTAGGGGGACAGACTAAGCAGTACTTC

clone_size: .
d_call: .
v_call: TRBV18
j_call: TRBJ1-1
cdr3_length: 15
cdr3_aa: CASSPFANPNTEAFF
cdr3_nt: TGTGCCAGCTCTCCTTTTGCAAATCCTAACACTGAAGCTTTCTTT

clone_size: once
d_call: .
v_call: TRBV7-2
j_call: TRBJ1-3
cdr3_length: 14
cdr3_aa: CASSLVGRSGGLYF
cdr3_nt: TGTGCCAGCAGCTTAGTAGGGAGGTCGGGCGGTCTATATTTT

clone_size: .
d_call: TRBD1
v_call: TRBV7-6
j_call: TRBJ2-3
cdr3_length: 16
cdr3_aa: CASSLVGQGAYDTQYF
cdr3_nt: TGTGCCAGCAGCTTAGTAGGCCAGGGGGCATATGATACGCAGTATTTT

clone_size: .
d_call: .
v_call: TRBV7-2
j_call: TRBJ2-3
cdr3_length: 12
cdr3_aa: CASSFSLNTQYF
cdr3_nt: TGTGCCAGCAGCTTTAGTCTAAATACGCAGTATTTT

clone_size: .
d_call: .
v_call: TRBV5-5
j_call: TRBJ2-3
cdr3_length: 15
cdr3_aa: CASTPRHSSTDTQYF
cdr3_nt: TGTGCCAGCACCCCCCGCCACTCAAGCACAGATACGCAGTATTTT

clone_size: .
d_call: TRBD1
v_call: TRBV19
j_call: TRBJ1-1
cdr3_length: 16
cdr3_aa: CASTVRGLQGNTEAFF
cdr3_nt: TGTGCCAGTACCGTCAGGGGGCTACAGGGGAACACTGAAGCTTTCTTT

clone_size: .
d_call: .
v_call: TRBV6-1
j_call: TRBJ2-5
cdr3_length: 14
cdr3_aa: CASSASSREETQYF
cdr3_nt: TGTGCCAGCAGTGCTTCTAGCCGGGAAGAGACCCAGTACTTC

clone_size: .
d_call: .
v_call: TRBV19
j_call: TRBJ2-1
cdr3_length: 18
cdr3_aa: CASSTFVGTAISYNEQFF
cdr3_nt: TGTGCCAGTAGTACGTTTGTCGGGACGGCTATCTCCTACAATGAGCAGTTCTTC

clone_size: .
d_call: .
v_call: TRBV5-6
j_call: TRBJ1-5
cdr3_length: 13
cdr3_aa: CASSFRRAQPQHF
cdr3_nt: TGTGCCAGCAGCTTCAGGAGGGCTCAGCCCCAGCATTTT

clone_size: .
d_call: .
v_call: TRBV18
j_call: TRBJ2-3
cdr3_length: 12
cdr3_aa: CASSRVTDTQYF
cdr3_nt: TGTGCCAGCTCAAGGGTGACAGATACGCAGTATTTT

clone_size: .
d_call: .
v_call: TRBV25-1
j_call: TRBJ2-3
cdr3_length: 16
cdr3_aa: CASSDRDHGATDTQYF
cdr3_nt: TGTGCCAGCAGTGACCGGGACCACGGTGCCACAGATACGCAGTATTTT

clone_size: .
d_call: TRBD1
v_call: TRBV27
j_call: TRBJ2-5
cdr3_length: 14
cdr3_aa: CASSVNRGRETQYF
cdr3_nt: TGTGCCAGCAGTGTTAACAGGGGTCGGGAGACCCAGTACTTC

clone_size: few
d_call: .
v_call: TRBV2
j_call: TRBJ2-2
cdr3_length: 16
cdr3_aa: CASRTGWSSNTGELFF
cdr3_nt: TGTGCCAGCAGGACGGGCTGGAGTTCGAACACCGGGGAGCTGTTTTTT

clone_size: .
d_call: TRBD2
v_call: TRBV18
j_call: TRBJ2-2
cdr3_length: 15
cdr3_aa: CASSLGLAATGELFF
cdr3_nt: TGTGCCAGCTCACTCGGACTAGCGGCCACCGGGGAGCTGTTTTTT

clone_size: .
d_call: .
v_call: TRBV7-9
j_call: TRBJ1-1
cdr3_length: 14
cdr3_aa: CASSLNQGNTEAFF
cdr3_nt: TGTGCCAGCAGCTTGAACCAGGGGAACACTGAAGCTTTCTTT

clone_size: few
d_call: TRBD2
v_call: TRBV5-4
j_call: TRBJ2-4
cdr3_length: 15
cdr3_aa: CASSPTSGSSSIQYF
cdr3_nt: TGTGCCAGCAGCCCGACTAGCGGGAGTTCGAGCATTCAGTACTTC

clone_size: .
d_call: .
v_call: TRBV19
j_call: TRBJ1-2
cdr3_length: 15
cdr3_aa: CASEGAGALNYGYTF
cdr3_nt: TGTGCCTCCGAAGGAGCGGGGGCGCTTAACTATGGCTACACCTTC

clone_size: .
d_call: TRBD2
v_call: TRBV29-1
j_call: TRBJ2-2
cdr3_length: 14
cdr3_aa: CSVGLAGETGELFF
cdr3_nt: TGCAGCGTGGGACTAGCGGGAGAAACCGGGGAGCTGTTTTTT

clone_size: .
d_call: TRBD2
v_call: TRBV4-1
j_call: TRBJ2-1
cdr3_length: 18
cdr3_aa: CASSQLRLAGVSYNEQFF
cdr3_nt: TGCGCCAGCAGCCAATTGCGACTAGCGGGTGTCTCCTACAATGAGCAGTTCTTC

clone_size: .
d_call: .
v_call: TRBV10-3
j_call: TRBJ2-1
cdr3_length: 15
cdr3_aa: CAISESGRLYNEQFF
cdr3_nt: TGTGCCATCAGTGAGAGCGGAAGGCTCTACAATGAGCAGTTCTTC

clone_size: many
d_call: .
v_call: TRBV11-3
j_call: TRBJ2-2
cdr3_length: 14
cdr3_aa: CASSPTTNTGELFF
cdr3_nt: TGTGCCAGCAGCCCCACTACGAACACCGGGGAGCTGTTTTTT

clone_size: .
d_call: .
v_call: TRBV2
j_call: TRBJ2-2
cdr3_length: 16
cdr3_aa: CASIRDSTRGAGELFF
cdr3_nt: TGTGCCAGCATCCGGGATTCTACTAGGGGCGCCGGGGAGCTGTTTTTT

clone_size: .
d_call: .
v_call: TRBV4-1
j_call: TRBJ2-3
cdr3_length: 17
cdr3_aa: CASSQEPRLGPTDTQYF
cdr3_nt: TGCGCCAGCAGCCAAGAGCCTAGGCTAGGTCCCACAGATACGCAGTATTTT